This T cell receptor beta chain was captured by sequencing in a study of blood T cell repertoires in COVID-19. The wider study: Sources were T cells, B-cell-depleted T cells, or PBMCs; the material itself was cDNA or gDNA.

Generated by immunoSEQ multiplex PCR, the TCRdb table keeps only in-frame clones and is missing some. The sample records about 73,000 clones, about 92% being singletons. V lost 5 bases, J lost 2 bases, and 4 bases stayed unmatched. The CDR3 length is 15 residues. Germline assignment: CDR1 SGHTA and CDR2 FQGNSA. The sample taken for sequencing was peripheral blood. This sequence joins TRBV7-2 and TRBJ2-1, with 9 bases lining up with TRBD2. The receptor was isolated from a woman aged 80 or over with active or convalescent COVID-19. The CDR3 protein is CASSVGGGAYNEQFF. The CDR3 region has the DNA TGTGCCAGCAGCGTGGGCGGGGGGGCCTACAATGAGCAGTTCTTC.